The 3 T cell receptor beta chains given below trace back to one sample, sequenced in a study of Ad26.COV2.S vaccination and SARS-CoV-2 variants. Assay used: immunoSEQ multiplex PCR; TCRdb lists only in-frame clones, some missing. The data contain 400,000 to 450,000 clones, 90% of them singletons. Treatment in this sample: some 19 received Ad26.COV2.S at low or high dose, single or two shots; several received placebo; per-sample allocation not given. At day 63 after the first vaccine or placebo injection, samples were drawn. The input for sequencing was peripheral blood, taken in a trial of Ad26.COV2.S vaccine versus placebo. All receptors derive from a person aged 18-60 years who received the Ad26.COV2.S COVID-19 vaccine or a placebo.

This clone has more than one count but fewer than ten. The V call is TRBV27, the J call TRBJ2-7, with TRBD2 identical over 11 bases. CDR1 and CDR2 from the germline V gene are MNHEY and SMNVEV (reference sequence). Losses at the gene ends were 6 bases for V and 6 bases for J; bases not matched to a gene: 10. This CDR3 has 15 amino acids. CDR3 DNA sequence: TGTGCCAGCAGCCTCACTAGCGGGAGAGGGGGCGAGCAGTACTTC. Amino acids: CASSLTSGRGGEQYF.

The V and J genes are TRBV5-1 and TRBJ2-5, with TRBD2 matching 8 bases. Germline CDR1 reads SGHRS; CDR2 reads YFSETQ. The CDR3 runs to 19 residues. V shed 4 bases and J 12 bases; nucleotides not matched to a gene: 29. The CDR3 loop is CASSPVGPTGSGRKGREYF. CDR3 DNA sequence: TGCGCCAGCAGCCCGGTGGGCCCTACAGGAAGCGGGAGAAAAGGGCGAGAGTACTTC.

This clone was detected only once. The V gene is TRBV27, the J gene TRBJ2-1; 15 bases align to TRBD2. Germline lookup yields CDR1 MNHEY and CDR2 SMNVEV (reference sequence). V gave up 2 bases and J gave up 12 bases; unmatched junction bases: 5. The CDR3 has 15 residues. The CDR3 region is CASSLARTSGRGQFF. The CDR3 DNA reads TGTGCCAGCAGTTTAGCCCGGACTAGCGGGAGGGGGCAGTTCTTC.